A selection of T cell receptor beta chains follows, all from one sample in a study of T cell repertoires in cytomegalovirus infection. TCRdb ran MiXCR on the reads and lists one entry per CDR3 protein. The sample yields a few hundred thousand distinct CDR3 sequences, about 17% seen once. The sample consisted of PBMCs. The receptors were sampled from a human donor in good health (CMV status not recorded). Some clones in this sample may be carry-over from other donors' samples. CDR3s include the opening cysteine and the closing phenylalanine or tryptophan. D genes are given only for firm matches. Some rows mark clone size as missing; the rest say once, few, many or name a class of expanded clone.

cdr3_aa cdr3_nt clone_size j_call d_call v_call
CAISEELNTEAFF TGTGCCATCAGTGAGGAGTTGAACACTGAAGCTTTCTTT many TRBJ1-1 NA TRBV10-3
CASSSGLGETQYF TGTGCCAGCAGTTCGGGACTAGGAGAGACCCAGTACTTC many TRBJ2-5 TRBD2 TRBV12-3/TRBV12-4
CASRRRDTEAFF TGTGCTAGTCGGCGACGGGATACTGAAGCTTTCTTT once TRBJ1-1 NA TRBV12-5
CAISAGFGGGLSYEQYF TGTGCCATCAGTGCTGGTTTCGGCGGAGGGCTCTCCTACGAGCAGTACTTC many TRBJ2-7 NA TRBV10-3
CASSRKSRHYTF TGTGCCAGCAGCCGAAAATCCCGGCATTACACCTTC many TRBJ1-2 NA TRBV7-4
CASSPILGQGVWTEAFF TGTGCCAGCAGCCCTATTTTAGGACAGGGAGTTTGGACTGAAGCTTTCTTT many TRBJ1-1 TRBD1 TRBV28
CASSLVGPRPGELFF TGTGCCAGCAGCTTAGTGGGCCCTAGGCCCGGGGAGCTGTTTTTT many TRBJ2-2 NA TRBV7-2
CASSLRTNPNNEQFF TGTGCCAGCAGTTTAAGGACCAACCCAAACAATGAGCAGTTCTTC NA TRBJ2-1 NA TRBV12-3/TRBV12-4
CASSVGDIGQLNTEAFF TGTGCCAGCAGCGTAGGAGATATAGGACAGTTGAACACTGAAGCTTTCTTT NA TRBJ1-1 NA TRBV9
CSAMERGRSAHNEQFF TGCAGTGCTATGGAGAGGGGGCGATCGGCCCACAATGAGCAGTTCTTC few TRBJ2-1 TRBD1 TRBV20-1
CASSFSRLAGGTDTQYF TGTGCCAGCAGCTTCTCCCGTCTAGCGGGGGGCACAGATACGCAGTATTTT many TRBJ2-3 TRBD2 TRBV7-2
CASSSQGGTYEQYF TGTGCCAGCAGCTCCCAAGGGGGCACCTACGAGCAGTACTTC many TRBJ2-7 TRBD1 TRBV7-6
CASQRGTGGGETQYF TGTGCCAGCCAACGCGGGACAGGGGGTGGGGAGACCCAGTACTTC many TRBJ2-5 TRBD1 TRBV7-2
CASSPPAGSGANVLTF TGTGCCAGCTCACCACCGGCAGGCTCCGGGGCCAACGTCCTGACTTTC NA TRBJ2-6 NA TRBV18
CASTLGTGQGYPLHF TGTGCCAGCACCCTAGGTACCGGACAGGGATATCCCCTCCACTTT NA TRBJ1-6 TRBD1 TRBV28
CASSQRPGDGETQYF TGTGCCAGCAGCCAGCGCCCAGGGGATGGAGAGACCCAGTACTTC NA TRBJ2-5 NA TRBV5-5
CASSLIAGGTDTQYF TGTGCCAGCAGCTTAATAGCGGGGGGCACAGATACGCAGTATTTT many TRBJ2-3 TRBD2 TRBV7-3
CASSFPTSVDEQYF TGTGCCAGCAGTTTCCCGACTAGCGTCGACGAGCAGTACTTC many TRBJ2-7 TRBD2 TRBV12-3/TRBV12-4
CASRRTGGRTEAFF TGTGCCAGTAGACGGACAGGGGGCCGGACTGAAGCTTTCTTT NA TRBJ1-1 TRBD1 TRBV19
CSAPQQGFDGYTF TGCAGTGCGCCACAACAGGGATTTGATGGCTACACCTTC few TRBJ1-2 NA TRBV20-1
CASSMGYNEQFF TGTGCCAGTAGTATGGGTTACAATGAGCAGTTCTTC NA TRBJ2-1 NA TRBV19
CASSQERFSGNTIYF TGTGCCAGCAGCCAAGAACGGTTCTCTGGAAACACCATATATTTT NA TRBJ1-3 NA TRBV4-2
CASSLAAGGADTQYF TGTGCCAGCAGCTTAGCGGCAGGGGGCGCAGATACGCAGTATTTT NA TRBJ2-3 TRBD1 TRBV7-2
CSARGTLTAGTEAFF TGCAGTGCTAGAGGGACCCTAACCGCGGGCACTGAAGCTTTCTTT few TRBJ1-1 NA TRBV20-1
CASSLLADNEQFF TGTGCCAGCAGCTTGTTGGCAGACAATGAGCAGTTCTTC many TRBJ2-1 NA TRBV5-4
CASSQDSLIRGGQGYTF TGCGCCAGCAGCCAAGATTCGTTAATACGGGGGGGACAAGGCTACACCTTC many TRBJ1-2 NA TRBV4-1
CASSSSMNTEAFF TGTGCCAGCAGCTCGTCCATGAACACTGAAGCTTTCTTT many TRBJ1-1 NA TRBV7-2
CASSLGTGGDGYTF TGCGCCAGCAGCTTGGGGACAGGGGGCGATGGCTACACCTTC NA TRBJ1-2 TRBD1 TRBV5-1
CASSPRTSGGAVDEQYF TGTGCCAGCTCACCGAGGACTAGCGGGGGGGCTGTCGACGAGCAGTACTTC NA TRBJ2-7 TRBD2 TRBV18
CASIPSTGTNTGELFF TGTGCCAGCATCCCCTCGACAGGGACGAACACCGGGGAGCTGTTTTTT many TRBJ2-2 TRBD1 TRBV12-3/TRBV12-4
CASSQDPGGKQPQHF TGCGCCAGCAGCCAAGACCCGGGTGGGAAACAGCCCCAGCATTTT few TRBJ1-5 NA TRBV4-1
CSANGDDRANTEAFF TGCAGTGCTAACGGAGACGACAGGGCGAACACTGAAGCTTTCTTT NA TRBJ1-1 TRBD1 TRBV20-1
CASSLGGRLETQYF TGTGCCAGCAGCTTGGGGGGGCGGCTAGAGACCCAGTACTTC few TRBJ2-5 NA TRBV7-2
CASSPPRGVEQYF TGTGCCAGCTCACCACCAAGGGGGGTTGAGCAGTACTTC NA TRBJ2-7 NA TRBV18
CASSKQAGPQPQHF TGTGCCAGTAGTAAGCAGGCAGGGCCTCAGCCCCAGCATTTT NA TRBJ1-5 NA TRBV19
CASSFAGGSGANVLTF TGTGCCAGCAGTTTTGCAGGGGGGTCTGGGGCCAACGTCCTGACTTTC NA TRBJ2-6 NA TRBV27
CASSLTWEYEQFF TGTGCCAGCAGCTTAACTTGGGAGTATGAGCAGTTCTTC once TRBJ2-1 NA TRBV7-3
CASSPGLSGANVLTF TGTGCCAGCAGCCCTGGGCTGTCTGGGGCCAACGTCCTGACTTTC many TRBJ2-6 NA TRBV7-9
CASSRQGYYGYTF TGTGCCAGCAGTCGACAGGGATACTATGGCTACACCTTC NA TRBJ1-2 TRBD1 TRBV6-2/TRBV6-3